The clone carrying this T cell receptor (beta chain) was seen many times. The antigen is not known. Germline loops: CDR1 SGHTA, CDR2 FQGNSA. V was cut by 1 base and J by 4 bases, with 9 bases left in between. CDR3 length: 14 amino acids. The data belong to a study of T-cell reconstitution after alpha-beta-depleted transplantation in children. Study observations and caveats: Surviving recipient T cells and thymic progenitors accounted for the high day-60 TCRbeta diversity observed in some patients. The origin of alpha-beta T cells about two months after transplant was reportedly several hundred expanded graft clones. After one year, T-cell counts and TCRbeta diversity mostly came from new T cells.

This sample's TCRbeta library carried unique molecular identifier barcodes. TCRdb processed the PCR reads anew with MiXCR; each CDR3 protein has one entry. The table includes about 200,000 distinct CDR3 sequences, about 6% detected once. The chain recombines TRBV7-2 with TRBJ2-3; D is possibly TRBD1 (6 bases). The receptor was derived from a girl younger than two with combined immunodeficiency, due to receive a stem cell transplant. The sample was PBMCs, taken before TCRalphabeta/CD19-depleted stem cell transplant. The CDR3 region has the DNA TGTGCCAGCAGCTTAGACAGGGACGCAGATACGCAGTATTTT. This encodes CASSLDRDADTQYF.